The rows below give T cell receptor beta chains drawn from one sample of a study of Graves' ophthalmopathy and Graves' hyperthyroidism. Each CDR3 protein gets one entry after TCRdb re-called the multiplex PCR reads with MiXCR. The sample includes over a million distinct CDR3 sequences, 36% seen only once; the top ten take around 10%. Sequenced: peripheral blood or thyroid tissue (not recorded which). The receptors derive from an adult man with Graves' hyperthyroidism. CDR3s leave out the opening cysteine and the closing phenylalanine or tryptophan. Only part of the rows carry a size: once, few, many, or a class if the clone is expanded.

clone size	J gene	V gene	CDR3 length	CDR3 protein
many	TRBJ1-5	TRBV20-1	14	SARDRGGASNQPQH
few	TRBJ1-2	TRBV10-3	15	ASGTATRSPPNYGYT
many	TRBJ1-1	TRBV9	14	ASSPEGRKSATEAF
-	TRBJ1-2	TRBV5-6	12	ASSYGGANMRYT
-	TRBJ1-1	TRBV4-3	13	ASSLQEARGTEAF
-	TRBJ1-3	TRBV11-2	15	ASSIRRWTDSGNTIY
few	TRBJ2-5	TRBV20-1	14	SASRLAGAYQETQY
many	TRBJ2-7	TRBV7-8	14	ASSLGTSGSLYEQY
-	TRBJ1-2	TRBV2	9	ASSETGMGT
-	TRBJ2-5	TRBV7-2	12	ASSVGTSGWDQY
-	TRBJ1-6	TRBV19	13	ASSVDRTGNSPLH
-	TRBJ1-1	TRBV15	12	ATTNPTGRTEAF
few	TRBJ2-7	TRBV15	12	ATNTGTSSYEQY
many	TRBJ2-6	TRBV5-8	13	ASSWVPSGANVLT